These 20 T cell receptor beta chains originate from one sample sequenced in a study of TIL therapy for anti-PD-1-resistant metastatic lung cancer. The time point: pre-treatment sample, taken before nivolumab and TIL therapy. Sequencing used immunoSEQ v3. The assay was immunoSEQ multiplex PCR, and TCRdb's table has in-frame clones only and misses some. The table has 55,000 to 70,000 clones, roughly 91% seen once. The sample was blood, taken at baseline. The origin of the receptors is a person between 25 and 79 years old with non-small cell lung cancer.

The chain recombines TRBV27 with TRBJ2-5; TRBD1 might be the D (5 bases). V lost 4 bases and J lost 0, with 15 bases in between. CDR3 length: 16 amino acids. CDR1 is MNHEY and CDR2 is SMNVEV in the germline V gene (reference sequence). The CDR3 DNA reads TGTGCCAGCAGTTCACTCGGTGGGGCCGACCAAGAGACCCAGTACTTC. Translation: CASSSLGGADQETQYF.

This chain joins TRBV5-6 and TRBJ2-3, with D possibly TRBD1 on 6 matching bases. CDR1 SGHDT and CDR2 YYEEEE come from the germline V gene. The CDR3 totals 14 residues. With 4 bases removed from V and 2 bases from J, the gap between germline ends came to 11 bases. The CDR3 protein is CASSRQAPTDTQYF. CDR3 coding DNA: TGTGCCAGCAGCCGACAGGCCCCCACAGATACGCAGTATTTT. Drawing the rest from reference TRBV5-6 and TRBJ2-3, the complete variable domain is DAGVTQSPTHLIKTRGQQVTLRCSPKSGHDTVSWYQQALGQGPQFIFQYYEEEERQRGNFPDRFSGHQFPNYSSELNVNALLLGDSALYLCASSRQAPTDTQYFGPGTRLTVL.

The genes are TRBV19 and TRBJ1-1; TRBD1 agrees at 8 bases. With V trimmed by 5 bases and J by 6 bases, 11 bases remained unmatched. Per germline, CDR1 LNHDA and CDR2 SQIVND (reference sequence). This CDR3 has 15 residues. The CDR3 DNA follows: TGTGCCAGTAGTGCCTGGACAGGGCGCCCTGCTGAAGCTTTCTTT. Translation gives CASSAWTGRPAEAFF. The variable domain in full, completed from reference TRBV19 and TRBJ1-1, reads DGGITQSPKYLFRKEGQNVTLSCEQNLNHDAMYWYRQDPGQGLRLIYYSQIVNDFQKGDIAEGYSVSREKKESFPLTVTSAQKNPTAFYLCASSAWTGRPAEAFFGQGTRLTVV.

This clone was seen a few times. The chain joins TRBV7-2 to TRBJ2-3; possible D gene TRBD2, 5 bases. The CDR3 is 15 residues long. Germline lookup yields CDR1 SGHTA and CDR2 FQGNSA. V shed 1 base and J shed 1 base, with 9 bases lying between them. The CDR3 DNA sequence: TGTGCCAGCAGCTTAGGGCGGGCTCGCACAGATACGCAGTATTTT. Translated, it gives CASSLGRARTDTQYF.

V gene TRBV5-8 combines with J gene TRBJ2-7, with D perhaps TRBD1 or TRBD2 (5 bases each). The V and J ends lost 4 bases and 7 bases respectively, with 18 bases between them. From germline, CDR1 is SGHTS and CDR2 YDEGEE. The CDR3 contains 14 residues. This CDR3 reads CASSPGTFGWEQYF. The CDR3 DNA sequence: TGTGCCAGCAGCCCCGGGACCTTTGGTTGGGAGCAGTACTTC.

The V gene is TRBV19, the J gene TRBJ1-6; TRBD1 agrees at 9 bases. The CDR3 spans 15 residues. V shed 5 bases, J shed 9 bases, and the junction held 8 bases outside the gene matches. Germline CDR1 is LNHDA and CDR2 is SQIVND (reference sequence). As DNA, the CDR3 is TGTGCCAGTAGTCGAGGGACAGGGCTGTTTTCACCCCTCCACTTT. It translates to CASSRGTGLFSPLHF. The full variable domain, its missing parts supplied by reference TRBV19 and TRBJ1-6, is DGGITQSPKYLFRKEGQNVTLSCEQNLNHDAMYWYRQDPGQGLRLIYYSQIVNDFQKGDIAEGYSVSREKKESFPLTVTSAQKNPTAFYLCASSRGTGLFSPLHFGNGTRLTVT.

J is TRBJ2-5 and V is TRBV18, with a possible D match to TRBD1 (5 bases). Trimming took 1 base from V and 1 from J, leaving 7 bases between them. The V gene's germline CDR1 is KGHSH and CDR2 LQKENI. The CDR3 is made up of 14 amino acids. CDR3 amino acids: CASSPQGFQETQYF. Written as DNA, the CDR3 is TGTGCCAGCTCACCACAGGGGTTCCAAGAGACCCAGTACTTC.

A note on this clone: Relative to the germline gene, one junction end is altered; a read error may explain this. In nucleotides, the CDR3 is TGTGCCAGCAGTGATGATGAGGGACTAGCCTTCTTC. Its translation: CASSDDEGLAFF. V gene TRBV2 combines with J gene TRBJ2-7; 9 bases line up with TRBD2. This CDR3 contains 12 residues. Germline V gene sequence: CDR1 SNHLY, CDR2 FYNNEI.

The genes are TRBV12-5 and TRBJ2-7; D gene unclear. This CDR3 is 12 amino acids long. Trimming left V 5 bases short and J 0 bases short, with 5 bases between. Germline CDR1 reads LGHNT; CDR2 reads FRNRAP. The CDR3 bases are TGTGCTAGTGGTAAGAGCTCCTACGAGCAGTACTTC. It codes for CASGKSSYEQYF. Variable domain in full (rest from reference TRBV12-5 and TRBJ2-7): DARVTQTPRHKVTEMGQEVTMRCQPILGHNTVFWYRQTMMQGLELLAYFRNRAPLDDSGMPKDRFSAEMPDATLATLKIQPSEPRDSAVYFCASGKSSYEQYFGPGTRLTVT.

CDR3 nucleotides: TGTGCCAGCTCACCACGGACGAGAGATGGCTACACCTTC. This encodes CASSPRTRDGYTF. The chain joins TRBV18 to TRBJ1-2; D is unresolved. The germline CDR1 and CDR2 sequences are KGHSH and LQKENI. Trimming left V 1 base short and J 6 bases short, with 9 bases between. The CDR3 totals 13 residues.

The chain has TRBV3-1 (or the pseudogene TRBV3-2) and TRBJ2-7, with D possibly called TRBD1 or TRBD2 (5 bases each). Germline-derived CDR1 and CDR2 are LGHDT and YNNKEL (reference sequence). V dropped 6 bases and J dropped 0 bases, with 9 bases sitting between them. CDR3 size: 13 residues. The DNA for the CDR3 is TGTGCCAGCAGTCCAGGGAGCTCCTACGAGCAGTACTTC. This codes for CASSPGSSYEQYF.

The rearrangement links TRBV7-8 to TRBJ2-1; D is possibly TRBD1 (6 bases). Trimming removed 0 bases from V and 6 bases from J, with 12 bases in between. CDR1 and CDR2 (germline): SGHVS, FQNEAQ. The CDR3 is 15 residues long. The DNA for the CDR3 is TGTGCCAGCAGCTTAGCCGGAACAGGGATCAATGAGCAGTTCTTC. Translation: CASSLAGTGINEQFF.

The chain recombines TRBV6-6 with TRBJ1-5; D may be TRBD1 (5 bases). This CDR3 comprises 14 residues. Trimming shortened V by 2 bases and J by 5 bases, and 10 bases separated the two germline ends. Germline CDR1 is MNHNY and CDR2 is SVGAGI (reference sequence). The CDR3 protein is CASSYQQGYQPQHF. The CDR3 region has the DNA TGTGCCAGCAGTTACCAGCAGGGCTATCAGCCCCAGCATTTT.

This chain links TRBV2 with TRBJ2-7, with TRBD2 matching over 10 bases. The CDR3 covers 15 residues. Germline trimming cut 8 bases from V and 0 bases from J; bases unmatched to any gene: 7. From germline, CDR1 is SNHLY and CDR2 FYNNEI. CDR3 sequence: CASEPGLASSYEQYF. DNA for the CDR3: TGTGCCAGCGAGCCGGGACTAGCGAGCTCCTACGAGCAGTACTTC.

This clone occurred once. The V call is TRBV28, the J call TRBJ2-1, with 14 bases that match TRBD2. The CDR3 is 18 amino acids. CDR1 and CDR2 (germline): MDHEN, SYDVKM. V lost 3 bases and J lost 3; bases outside the gene matches: 7. CDR3 loop: CASSFIGTSGSVYNEQFF. The CDR3 region has the DNA TGTGCCAGCAGTTTTATTGGGACTAGCGGGAGCGTCTACAATGAGCAGTTCTTC.

The chain employs TRBV10-3 and TRBJ1-2; D unresolved. The V gene lost 6 bases and the J gene lost 4 bases, with 18 bases spanning the gap. The CDR3 has 15 residues. Germline V gives CDR1 ENHRY, CDR2 SYGVKD. The CDR3 is CAISDTDRPGYGYTF. CDR3 DNA: TGTGCCATCAGCGATACGGACCGGCCGGGCTATGGCTACACCTTC.

The CDR3 region has the DNA TGTGCCAGCAGGATTACCGGGACGGGATGGGCGGCTGAAGCTTTCTTT. Translating gives CASRITGTGWAAEAFF. The chain is built from TRBV28 and TRBJ1-1, with a possible D match to TRBD1 (5 bases). The CDR3 contains 16 residues. With 6 bases removed from V and 6 bases from J, the gap between germline ends came to 23 bases. Germline-derived CDR1 and CDR2 are MDHEN and SYDVKM.

The gene calls are TRBV5-1 and TRBJ2-3, with TRBD2 identical over 11 bases. Germline assignment: CDR1 SGHRS and CDR2 YFSETQ. Trimming took 0 bases from V and 1 from J; bases not matched to a gene: 10. The CDR3 has 19 amino acids. CDR3 sequence reads: CASSLDEGLAVYGTDTQYF. CDR3 DNA: TGCGCCAGCAGCTTGGATGAGGGACTAGCGGTTTATGGCACAGATACGCAGTATTTT. Using reference TRBV5-1 and TRBJ2-3 for the parts outside the CDR3, the full variable domain is KAGVTQTPRYLIKTRGQQVTLSCSPISGHRSVSWYQQTPGQGLQFLFEYFSETQRNKGNFPGRFSGRQFSNSRSEMNVSTLELGDSALYLCASSLDEGLAVYGTDTQYFGPGTRLTVL.

The chain combines TRBV10-2 with TRBJ2-7; 7 nucleotides agree with TRBD2. Per germline, CDR1 WSHSY and CDR2 SAAADI. The CDR3 is made up of 16 amino acids. Trimming took 0 bases from V and 2 from J; bases not matched to a gene: 7. The CDR3 sequence: CASSESLAVNTYEQYF. CDR3 nucleotides: TGCGCCAGCAGTGAGTCTCTAGCGGTTAATACCTACGAGCAGTACTTC.

The chain couples TRBV5-1 to TRBJ2-3; no clear D gene. CDR3 length: 12 amino acids. V lost 0 bases to trimming and J lost 5 bases, with 4 bases between them. Per the germline V gene, CDR1 is SGHRS and CDR2 is YFSETQ. The CDR3 sequence is CASSLVRDTQYF. DNA of the CDR3: TGCGCCAGCAGCTTGGTCCGAGATACGCAGTATTTT. Complete variable domain (other parts from reference TRBV5-1 and TRBJ2-3): KAGVTQTPRYLIKTRGQQVTLSCSPISGHRSVSWYQQTPGQGLQFLFEYFSETQRNKGNFPGRFSGRQFSNSRSEMNVSTLELGDSALYLCASSLVRDTQYFGPGTRLTVL.